This paragraph covers one T cell receptor beta chain sequence. The record originates from a study of blood T cell repertoires in COVID-19. Study-wide background: Samples came from the United States, Italy and Spain, spanning acute and convalescent COVID-19. T cells, B-cell-depleted T cells, or PBMCs supplied cDNA or gDNA.

TCRdb keeps only in-frame clones here, not all; method: immunoSEQ multiplex PCR. The sample shows a few hundred thousand clones, 80% to 85% of them seen only once. Germline lookup yields CDR1 MNHEY and CDR2 SMNVEV (reference sequence). V was clipped by 4 bases and J by 0 bases, with 13 bases between them. This CDR3 comprises 16 residues. The receptor's source is a woman in her 40s who had recovered from COVID-19. The sequenced material came from PBMCs or T cells enriched from blood (not recorded which). The chain joins TRBV27 to TRBJ1-5; D is unresolved. CDR3 nucleotides: TGTGCCAGCAGTTATAGCGGTAGTTATAGCAATCAGCCCCAGCATTTT. Its translation is CASSYSGSYSNQPQHF.